A single sample is the source of the 18 T cell receptor beta chains below, sequenced in a study of T cells in Graves' hyperthyroidism and ophthalmopathy. RNA transcripts provided the source from which TCR beta CDR3 regions were amplified. When the TCR CDR3 underwent first-round RT-PCR, the HTBI primer set was used. Each CDR3 protein gets one entry after TCRdb re-called the multiplex PCR reads with MiXCR. Here the sample spans 500,000 to 650,000 distinct CDR3 sequences, 14% being singletons. The sequenced material came from blood. The receptors come from a woman aged 35 to 49 with Graves' hyperthyroidism.

The table lists this clonotype with many counts. This sequence joins TRBV29-1 and TRBJ2-7, with 9 bases fitting TRBD2. The V gene end was trimmed by 4 bases and the J gene end by 4 bases; junction bases not matched to a gene: 5. The CDR3 extends over 13 amino acids. In germline, CDR1 is SQVTM, CDR2 ANQGSEA. CDR3 sequence: CSVVLAGRYEQYF. CDR3 coding DNA: TGCAGCGTTGTCCTAGCGGGACGTTACGAGCAGTACTTC.

This clonotype has a count of ten or more. V and J are TRBV27 and TRBJ2-1; TRBD2 matches at 9 bases. This CDR3 is 18 amino acids long. Looked up from germline, CDR1 is MNHEY and CDR2 is SMNVEV (reference sequence). V gave up 5 bases and J gave up 0 bases; unmatched junction bases: 11. CDR3 coding DNA: TGTGCCAGCAGTCGGGTCGGCGGGAGGGCGAGCTCCTACAATGAGCAGTTCTTC. Its translation: CASSRVGGRASSYNEQFF.

The J gene is TRBJ2-1, the V gene TRBV20-1, with TRBD2 identical over 9 bases. Germline assignment: CDR1 DFQATT and CDR2 SNEGSKA (reference sequence). The CDR3 covers 17 residues. Unmatched junction bases numbered 7, after V lost 1 base and J lost 0 bases. The CDR3: CSARVAGVALSYNEQFF. CDR3 in DNA: TGCAGTGCTAGAGTAGCGGGAGTGGCTCTCTCCTACAATGAGCAGTTCTTC.

There are many counts of this clonotype. J is TRBJ2-1 and V is TRBV19; 10 nucleotides align to TRBD2. V dropped 6 bases and J dropped 7; count of bases not matched to a gene: 0. The CDR3 loop spans 12 amino acids. CDR1 is LNHDA and CDR2 is SQIVND in the germline V gene (reference sequence). This CDR3 is CASRAGGNEQFF. CDR3 DNA: TGTGCCAGTAGAGCGGGAGGGAATGAGCAGTTCTTC.

This clonotype has a count of ten or more. The chain recombines TRBV20-1 with TRBJ2-7; D perhaps matches TRBD2 (5 bases). CDR1 DFQATT and CDR2 SNEGSKA come from the germline V gene (reference sequence). The CDR3 is made up of 14 amino acids. V was clipped by 1 base and J by 0 bases, with 10 bases between them. The DNA for the CDR3 is TGCAGTGCTAGAGCGCTAGCAAACTCCTACGAGCAGTACTTC. As protein: CSARALANSYEQYF.

This clonotype occurred a few times. The DNA for the CDR3 is TGTGCCAGCAGCTTAGGTCCAGCGGGAGTTAACAATGAGCAGTTCTTC. Translated: CASSLGPAGVNNEQFF. The rearrangement joins TRBV7-9 to TRBJ2-1, with TRBD2 matching over 8 bases. The V gene's germline CDR1 is SEHNR and CDR2 FQNEAQ (reference sequence). There are 16 residues in the CDR3. After removal of 1 base from V and 5 bases from J, the junction contained 7 bases not matched to a gene.

This clonotype was seen many times. The chain uses TRBV27 and TRBJ2-1; a weak D match, TRBD2 (5 bases). Germline V lookup: CDR1 MNHEY, CDR2 SMNVEV (reference sequence). CDR3 length equals 14 residues. V lost 2 bases and J lost 7, with 12 bases in between. CDR3 in amino acids: CASSLAPSSNEQFF. The CDR3 nucleotides read TGTGCCAGCAGTTTAGCGCCTAGCTCGAATGAGCAGTTCTTC.

In this sample, this clonotype turned up once. The chain couples TRBV13 to TRBJ2-1; D perhaps matches TRBD2 (6 bases). CDR1 PRHDT and CDR2 FYEKMQ come from the germline V gene (reference sequence). The CDR3 runs 16 residues. Deletions cut 5 bases from V and 4 bases from J, with 18 bases between. The CDR3 nucleotides are TGTGCCAGCAGCCAAGATCTAGGGACTCCTTACAATGAGCAGTTCTTC. As protein: CASSQDLGTPYNEQFF. Filled out from reference TRBV13 and TRBJ2-1, the complete variable domain reads AAGVIQSPRHLIKEKRETATLKCYPIPRHDTVYWYQQGPGQDPQFLISFYEKMQSDKGSIPDRFSAQQFSDYHSELNMSSLELGDSALYFCASSQDLGTPYNEQFFGPGTRLTVL.

The DNA for the CDR3 is TGTGCCACCACGGGGAGGGTGGCTAGCACCCCAACAGATACGCAGTATTTT. It codes for CATTGRVASTPTDTQYF. This chain connects TRBV6-4 to TRBJ2-3; TRBD2 aligns across 7 bases. V was clipped by 10 bases and J by 3 bases; unmatched bases: 19. The CDR3 is made up of 17 amino acids. Germline CDR1 is MRHNA and CDR2 is SNTAGT.

This chain connects TRBV20-1 to TRBJ2-1; 9 positions match TRBD2. The DNA end favors TRBJ2-7, so the J call may be wrong. CDR3 length: 15 residues. Germline values: CDR1 DFQATT, CDR2 SNEGSKA (reference sequence). This CDR3 is CSARDRLAAYNEQYF. CDR3 in DNA: TGCAGTGCTAGAGACCGACTAGCGGCCTACAATGAGCAGTACTTC.

In this sample, this clonotype turned up many times. At one of its ends the junction is not consistent with the germline gene, which may arise from a read error. The chain joins TRBV7-9 to TRBJ2-1; 12 nucleotides match TRBD2. The CDR3 loop spans 18 amino acids. Germline CDR1 SEHNR, CDR2 FQNEAQ (reference sequence). CDR3: CASSGPTSGRGSFNEQFF. CDR3 coding DNA: TGTGCCAGCAGCGGCCCGACTAGCGGGAGAGGATCCTTCAATGAGCAGTTCTTC.

Many counts were recorded for this clonotype. The genes are TRBV7-9 and TRBJ1-1; D is perhaps TRBD1 (5 bases). Germline assignment: CDR1 SEHNR and CDR2 FQNEAQ (reference sequence). V was cut by 5 bases and J by 5 bases, with 15 bases left in between. The CDR3 has 14 amino acids. DNA for the CDR3: TGTGCCAGCAGCCCGGGGGGGGGATATACTGAAGCTTTCTTT. It specifies CASSPGGGYTEAFF.

The gene calls are TRBV5-1 and TRBJ1-1; TRBD1 is a possible D gene (5 bases). Per germline, CDR1 SGHRS and CDR2 YFSETQ. Trimming took off 0 bases at V and 1 base at J, with 13 bases between the two ends. This CDR3 spans 16 amino acids. The CDR3 protein is CASSLEGRGGNTEAFF. DNA of the CDR3: TGCGCCAGCAGCTTGGAGGGACGGGGGGGGAACACTGAAGCTTTCTTT.

This clonotype was seen a few times. The rearrangement uses TRBV14 and TRBJ2-1, with TRBD2 matching over 10 bases. Germline trimming cut 3 bases from V and 6 bases from J; bases unmatched to any gene: 5. From germline, CDR1 is SGHDN and CDR2 FVKESK. The CDR3 has 15 residues. CDR3 coding DNA: TGTGCCAGCAGCCAGCTAGCGGGAGCCCCCAATGAGCAGTTCTTC. Residues: CASSQLAGAPNEQFF.

This clonotype came up many times. The chain employs TRBV20-1 and TRBJ2-7; maybe TRBD1 (6 bases). This CDR3 is built from 13 residues. The V and J ends lost 4 bases and 3 bases respectively, with 13 bases between them. Germline CDR1 and CDR2: DFQATT and SNEGSKA (reference sequence). The CDR3 reads CSAKLGGSYEQYF. The CDR3 coding sequence is TGCAGTGCTAAGCTAGGGGGAAGCTACGAGCAGTACTTC.

There are a few counts of this clonotype. The CDR3 protein is CASSVKDRQYF. The CDR3 DNA reads TGTGCCAGCAGTGTCAAGGACAGACAGTACTTC. The V call is TRBV2, the J call TRBJ2-4, with a possible D match to TRBD1 (6 bases). V was trimmed by 4 bases and J by 13 bases, leaving 11 bases between them. The CDR3 covers 11 residues. Germline CDR1 SNHLY, CDR2 FYNNEI.

This clonotype was seen repeatedly, ten times or more. The J gene is TRBJ2-1, the V gene TRBV10-3; 12 bases align to TRBD2. CDR1 is ENHRY and CDR2 is SYGVKD in the germline V gene. This CDR3 contains 18 residues. J was trimmed by 0 bases and V by 4 bases; bases with no gene match: 7. Written as DNA, the CDR3 is TGTGCCATCAGTGGCGAAAAGACTAGCGGGAGCTCCTACAATGAGCAGTTCTTC. Residues: CAISGEKTSGSSYNEQFF.

This clonotype was counted ten times or more. The rearrangement uses TRBV4-1 and TRBJ2-3; 14 bases line up with TRBD2. This CDR3 contains 17 residues. Germline V gene lookup returns CDR1 MGHRA and CDR2 YSYEKL. Germline trimming cut 1 base from V and 9 bases from J; bases unmatched to any gene: 9. The CDR3 sequence: CASSQAPGLAGDGTQYF. The DNA of the CDR3 is TGCGCCAGCAGCCAAGCCCCGGGACTAGCGGGAGATGGCACGCAGTATTTT.